This T cell receptor (beta chain) was sequenced during a study of post-analysis software for immune sequencing data. General observations from the study: Comparison of patients with controls showed four or five TRBV segments more frequent in patients, TRBV5-6, TRBV5-1 and TRBV20-1 among them.

This CDR3 comprises 15 residues. V trimming: 6 bases; J trimming: 3 bases; junction bases outside the gene matches: 7. Germline lookup yields CDR1 MNHNS and CDR2 SASEGT. Concerning this clonotype itself: No antigen is known for it.

The TCR beta cDNA libraries carried unique molecular identifiers. cDNA molecules numbering about half a million came from approximately 0.91 to 9.4 million T cells. Each CDR3 protein is one row after TCRdb ran MiXCR on the PCR reads. The data hold about 400,000 distinct CDR3 sequences, with around 37% observed a single time. The sequence was collected from a girl between 10 and 17 years old with multiple sclerosis. The sample comprised blood. This chain links TRBV6-1 with TRBJ2-5; 10 bases fit TRBD2. CDR3 DNA sequence: TGTGCCAGCAGACGTTCTAGCGGGAGTGAAGAGACCCAGTACTTC. Translation gives CASRRSSGSEETQYF.